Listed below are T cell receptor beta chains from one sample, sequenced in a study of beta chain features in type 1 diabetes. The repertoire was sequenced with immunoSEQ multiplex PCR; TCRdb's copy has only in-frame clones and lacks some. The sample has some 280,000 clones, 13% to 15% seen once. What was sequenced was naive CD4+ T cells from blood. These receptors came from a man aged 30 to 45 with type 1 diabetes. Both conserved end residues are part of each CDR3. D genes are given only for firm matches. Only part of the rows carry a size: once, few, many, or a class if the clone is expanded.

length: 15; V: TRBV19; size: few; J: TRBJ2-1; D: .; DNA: TGTGCCAGTAGTATTTCGGGGAGCAGGTACAATGAGCAGTTCTTC; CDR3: CASSISGSRYNEQFF
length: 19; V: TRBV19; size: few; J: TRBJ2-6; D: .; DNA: TGTGCCAGTAGTACAGGATCCGGGACATCGTTTTCTGGGGCCAACGTCCTGACTTTC; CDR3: CASSTGSGTSFSGANVLTF
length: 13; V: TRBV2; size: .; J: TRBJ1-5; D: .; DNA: TGTGCCAGCAGTGCGGGTGAAGGTCAGCCCCAGCATTTT; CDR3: CASSAGEGQPQHF
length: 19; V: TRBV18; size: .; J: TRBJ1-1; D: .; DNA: TGTGCCAGCTCACCAACGAGGCAGGGGACAAAGCTTGTAAACACTGAAGCTTTCTTT; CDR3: CASSPTRQGTKLVNTEAFF
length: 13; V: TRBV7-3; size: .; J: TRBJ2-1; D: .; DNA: TGTGCCAGCAGCGTGGCCAGGGAAAATGAGCAGTTCTTC; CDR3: CASSVARENEQFF
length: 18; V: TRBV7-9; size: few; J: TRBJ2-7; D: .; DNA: TGTGCCAGCAGCTCCTTAGCCTCCTCTGGGGGCAGTCCCTACGAGCAGTACTTC; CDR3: CASSSLASSGGSPYEQYF
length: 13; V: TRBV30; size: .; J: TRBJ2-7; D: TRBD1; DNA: TGTGCCTGGAGTGTAACAGGGGTCTACGAGCAGTACTTC; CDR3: CAWSVTGVYEQYF
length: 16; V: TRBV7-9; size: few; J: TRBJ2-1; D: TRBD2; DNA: TGTGCCAGCAGCTTTCGCGGGGTAGCGGGAAGCAATGAGCAGTTCTTC; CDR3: CASSFRGVAGSNEQFF
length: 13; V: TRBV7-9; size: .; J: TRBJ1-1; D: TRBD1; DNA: TGTGCCAGCAGCCAGACAGGGGACACTGAAGCTTTCTTT; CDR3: CASSQTGDTEAFF
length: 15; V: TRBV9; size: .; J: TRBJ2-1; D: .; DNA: TGTGCCAGCAGCGTTCAGGGGATTTCCTACAATGAGCAGTTCTTC; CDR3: CASSVQGISYNEQFF
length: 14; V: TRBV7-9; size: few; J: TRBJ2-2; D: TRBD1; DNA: TGTGCCAGCACACAGGGGGCGGTCACCGGGGAGCTGTTTTTT; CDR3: CASTQGAVTGELFF
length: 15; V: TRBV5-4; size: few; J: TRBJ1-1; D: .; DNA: TGTGCCAGCAGCTTGGGAGGTCCCATGAACACTGAAGCTTTCTTT; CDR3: CASSLGGPMNTEAFF
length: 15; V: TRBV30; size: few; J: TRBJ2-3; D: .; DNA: TGTGCCTGGAGTGTACGACAGAACCCCACAGATACGCAGTATTTT; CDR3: CAWSVRQNPTDTQYF
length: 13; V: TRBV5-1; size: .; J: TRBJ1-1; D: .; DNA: TGCGCCAGCAGCCCCGAGATGAACACTGAAGCTTTCTTT; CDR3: CASSPEMNTEAFF
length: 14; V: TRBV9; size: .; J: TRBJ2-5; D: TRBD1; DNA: TGTGCCAGCAGCGGGGGACAGCCCCAAGAGACCCAGTACTTC; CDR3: CASSGGQPQETQYF
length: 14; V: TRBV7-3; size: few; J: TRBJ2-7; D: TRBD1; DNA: TGTGCCAGCAGCTTCTCCGGGACAGGGGGCGAGCAGTACTTC; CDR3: CASSFSGTGGEQYF
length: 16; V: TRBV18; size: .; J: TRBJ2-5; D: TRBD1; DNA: TGTGCCAGCTCCCAGTCGGACAGGGGGCGACAAGAGACCCAGTACTTC; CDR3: CASSQSDRGRQETQYF
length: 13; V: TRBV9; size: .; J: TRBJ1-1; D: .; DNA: TGTGCCAGCAGCGTAGGTAGGAACACTGAAGCTTTCTTT; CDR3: CASSVGRNTEAFF
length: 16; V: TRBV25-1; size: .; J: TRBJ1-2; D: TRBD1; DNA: TGTGCCAGCAGTGAATCAGGGGGCCGTCGGAACTATGGCTACACCTTC; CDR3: CASSESGGRRNYGYTF
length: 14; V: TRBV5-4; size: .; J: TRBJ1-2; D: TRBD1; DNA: TGTGCCAGCAGCCCCGGGACAGGGAACGATGGCTACACCTTC; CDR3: CASSPGTGNDGYTF
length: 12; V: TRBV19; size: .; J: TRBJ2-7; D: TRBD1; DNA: TGTGCCACCCTGGGGGACAGTCGGGAGCAGTACTTC; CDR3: CATLGDSREQYF
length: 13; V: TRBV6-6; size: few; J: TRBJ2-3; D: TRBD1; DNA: TGTGCCAGCTCGGGACAGGGAACAGATACGCAGTATTTT; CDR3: CASSGQGTDTQYF
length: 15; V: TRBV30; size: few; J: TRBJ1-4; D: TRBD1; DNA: TGTGCCTGGAGTGCCCTAGGACAGGGCAGCGAAAAACTGTTTTTT; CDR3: CAWSALGQGSEKLFF
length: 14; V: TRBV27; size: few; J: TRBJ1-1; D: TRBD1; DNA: TGTGCCAGCAGTTTAAGACAGGGAGACACTGAAGCTTTCTTT; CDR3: CASSLRQGDTEAFF
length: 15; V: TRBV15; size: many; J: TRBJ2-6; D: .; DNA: TGTGCCACCAGCAGAGCGGGCTCTGGGGCCAACGTCCTGACTTTC; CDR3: CATSRAGSGANVLTF
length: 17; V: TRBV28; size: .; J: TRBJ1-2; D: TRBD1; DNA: TGTGCCAGCAGTTTATCCTTAGGTGCAGGGGGCGCGGGTGGCTACACCTTC; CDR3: CASSLSLGAGGAGGYTF
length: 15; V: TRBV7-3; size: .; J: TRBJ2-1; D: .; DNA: TGTGCCAGCAGCCCTACCCAGGAATCCTACAATGAGCAGTTCTTC; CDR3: CASSPTQESYNEQFF
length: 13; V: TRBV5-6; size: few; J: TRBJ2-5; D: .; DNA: TGTGCCAGCAGCTTGGCCACAGGGCTGACCCAGTACTTC; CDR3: CASSLATGLTQYF
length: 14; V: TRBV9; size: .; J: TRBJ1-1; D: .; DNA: TGTGCCAGCAGCGTCACTCGATCGAACACTGAAGCTTTCTTT; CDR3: CASSVTRSNTEAFF
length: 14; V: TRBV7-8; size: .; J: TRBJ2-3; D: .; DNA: TGTGCCAGCCGCACCGTGCTAGCCACAGATACGCAGTATTTT; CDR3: CASRTVLATDTQYF
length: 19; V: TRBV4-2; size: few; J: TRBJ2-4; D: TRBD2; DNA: TGTGCCAGCAGCCAAGATGGGACTAGCGGGAGCTTTGGCAAAAACATTCAGTACTTC; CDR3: CASSQDGTSGSFGKNIQYF
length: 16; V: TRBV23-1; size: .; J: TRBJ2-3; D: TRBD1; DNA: TGCGCCAGCAGTCCTCTGACAGGGATGAGCACAGATACGCAGTATTTT; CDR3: CASSPLTGMSTDTQYF
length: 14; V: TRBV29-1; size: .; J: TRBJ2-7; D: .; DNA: TGCAGCGTTGCGCCCCTGACAGCCCGATACGAGCAGTACTTC; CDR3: CSVAPLTARYEQYF
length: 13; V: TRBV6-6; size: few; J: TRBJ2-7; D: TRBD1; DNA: TGTGCCAGCAGTCGTGCCCGGGACAGCGAGCAGTACTTC; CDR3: CASSRARDSEQYF
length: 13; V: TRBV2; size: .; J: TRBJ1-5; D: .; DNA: TGTGCCAGCAGTGAGGAGGGAGGTCAGCCCCAGCATTTT; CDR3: CASSEEGGQPQHF
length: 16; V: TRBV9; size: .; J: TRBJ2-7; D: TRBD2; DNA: TGTGCCAGCAGCGCGCAAATAGCGGGAGCCACCTACGAGCAGTACTTC; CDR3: CASSAQIAGATYEQYF
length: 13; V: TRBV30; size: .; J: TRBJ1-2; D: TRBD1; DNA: TGTGCCTGGAGCAAGGGACAGGGAGATGGCTACACCTTC; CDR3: CAWSKGQGDGYTF
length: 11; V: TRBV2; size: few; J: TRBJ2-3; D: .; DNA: TGTGCCAGCAGAGAGCTAAGTACGCAGTATTTT; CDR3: CASRELSTQYF
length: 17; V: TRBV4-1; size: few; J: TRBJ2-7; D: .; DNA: TGCGCCAGCAGCCAGTTCCCGATCGGAGGGGTAGGGAACGAGCAGTACTTC; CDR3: CASSQFPIGGVGNEQYF
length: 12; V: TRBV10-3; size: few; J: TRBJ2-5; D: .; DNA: TGTGCCATCAGTGACTATCGCGAGACCCAGTACTTC; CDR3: CAISDYRETQYF
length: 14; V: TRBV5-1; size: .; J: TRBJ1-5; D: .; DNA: TGCGCCAGCAGCTTGGACGGGAGCAATCAGCCCCAGCATTTT; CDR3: CASSLDGSNQPQHF
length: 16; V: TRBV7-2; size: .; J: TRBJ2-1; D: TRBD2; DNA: TGTGCCAGCAGCTGGGGACTAGCGGGAGGGCTAAATGAGCAGTTCTTC; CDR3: CASSWGLAGGLNEQFF
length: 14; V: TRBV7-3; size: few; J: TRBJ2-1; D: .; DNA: TGTGCCAGCAGCTTAGAGCCCTCCTACAATGAGCAGTTCTTC; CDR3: CASSLEPSYNEQFF
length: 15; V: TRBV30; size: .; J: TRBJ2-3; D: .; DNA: TGTGCCTGGAGTGTGGCTAGCGCCGGCACAGATACGCAGTATTTT; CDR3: CAWSVASAGTDTQYF
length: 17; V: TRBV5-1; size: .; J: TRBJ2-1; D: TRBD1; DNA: TGCGCCAGCAGCGCCATCTCCGGGACAGAGAGGTTGCGCGAGCAGTTCTTC; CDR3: CASSAISGTERLREQFF
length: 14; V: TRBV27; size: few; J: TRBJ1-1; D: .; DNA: TGTGCCAGCAGTTCCCACCGGGGGAGCACTGAAGCTTTCTTT; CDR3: CASSSHRGSTEAFF
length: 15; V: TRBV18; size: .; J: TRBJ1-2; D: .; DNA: TGTGCCAGCTCACCAATGGCAGGGGCTAACTATGGCTACACCTTC; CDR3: CASSPMAGANYGYTF
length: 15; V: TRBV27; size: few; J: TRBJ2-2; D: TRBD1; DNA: TGTGCCAGCAGGCGACCCGGGACAGGGGCCGGGGAGCTGTTTTTT; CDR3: CASRRPGTGAGELFF
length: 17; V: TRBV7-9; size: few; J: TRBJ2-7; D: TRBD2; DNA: TGTGCCAGCAGCTCTAGGGGTACGACTAGCGGGAGCTACGAGCAGTACTTC; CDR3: CASSSRGTTSGSYEQYF
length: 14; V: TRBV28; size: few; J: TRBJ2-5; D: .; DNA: TGTGCCAGCACCCTCCCAGGGGAGAGGAAGACCCAGTACTTC; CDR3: CASTLPGERKTQYF
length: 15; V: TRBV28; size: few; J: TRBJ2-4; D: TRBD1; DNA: TGTGCCAGCAGGGGGAAATCCCGGGACAGGGCGGCCCAGTACTTC; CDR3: CASRGKSRDRAAQYF
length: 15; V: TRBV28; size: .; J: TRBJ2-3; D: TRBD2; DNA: TGTGCCAGTCGAAGGGGCGGGAGTGGGCTAGATACGCAGTATTTT; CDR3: CASRRGGSGLDTQYF
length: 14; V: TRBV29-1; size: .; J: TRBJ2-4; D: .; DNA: TGCAGCGTTGTACAGATGCTAGCCAAAAACATTCAGTACTTC; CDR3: CSVVQMLAKNIQYF
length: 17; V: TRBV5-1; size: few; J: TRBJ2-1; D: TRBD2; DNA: TGCGCCAGCAGCTTAATGGGCGGGAGGTCCACCTACAATGAGCAGTTCTTC; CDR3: CASSLMGGRSTYNEQFF
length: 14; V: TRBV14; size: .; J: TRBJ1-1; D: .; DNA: TGTGCCAGCAGCCAAGATCATTCTGTTGTTGCGGCTTTCTTT; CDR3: CASSQDHSVVAAFF
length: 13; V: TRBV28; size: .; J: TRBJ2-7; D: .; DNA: TGTGCCAGCCATCGGAGAGCCTCCTACGAGCAGTACTTC; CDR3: CASHRRASYEQYF
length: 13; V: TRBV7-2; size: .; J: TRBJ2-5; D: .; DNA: TGTGCCAGCAGCTTAGGGCTGCAAGAGACCCAGTACTTC; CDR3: CASSLGLQETQYF
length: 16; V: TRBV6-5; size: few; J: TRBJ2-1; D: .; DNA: TGTGCCAGCAGTTACGCTGCGGGGAGCTCCTACAATGAGCAGTTCTTC; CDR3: CASSYAAGSSYNEQFF
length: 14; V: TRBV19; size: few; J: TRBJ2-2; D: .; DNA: TGTGCCAGTAGCCCCGGGAGCTACCACCGGGAGCTGTTTTTT; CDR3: CASSPGSYHRELFF